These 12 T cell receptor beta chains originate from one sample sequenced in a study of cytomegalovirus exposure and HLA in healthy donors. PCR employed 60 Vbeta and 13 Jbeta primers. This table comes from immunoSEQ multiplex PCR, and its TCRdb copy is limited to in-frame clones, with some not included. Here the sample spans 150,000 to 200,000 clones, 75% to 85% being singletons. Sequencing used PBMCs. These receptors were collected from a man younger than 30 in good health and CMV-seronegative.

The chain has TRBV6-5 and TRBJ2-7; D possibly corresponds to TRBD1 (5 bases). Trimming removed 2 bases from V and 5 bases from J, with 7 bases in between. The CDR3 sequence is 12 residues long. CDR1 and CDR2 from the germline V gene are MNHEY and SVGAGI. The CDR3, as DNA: TGTGCCAGCAGTTACGAAGGGGACGAGCAGTACTTC. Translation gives CASSYEGDEQYF.

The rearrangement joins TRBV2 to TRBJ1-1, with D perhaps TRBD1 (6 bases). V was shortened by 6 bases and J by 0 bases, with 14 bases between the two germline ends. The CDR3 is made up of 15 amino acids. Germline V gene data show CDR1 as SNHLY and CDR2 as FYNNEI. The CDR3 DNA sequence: TGTGCCAGCAGGGTAGGACAGAGGATGAACACTGAAGCTTTCTTT. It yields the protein CASRVGQRMNTEAFF.

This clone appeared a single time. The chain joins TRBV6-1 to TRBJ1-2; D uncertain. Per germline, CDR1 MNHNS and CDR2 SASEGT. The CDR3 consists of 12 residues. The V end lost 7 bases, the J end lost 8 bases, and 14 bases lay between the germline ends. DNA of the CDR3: TGTGCCAGCACCAGGACGGCGGGAGGCTACACCTTC. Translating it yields CASTRTAGGYTF.

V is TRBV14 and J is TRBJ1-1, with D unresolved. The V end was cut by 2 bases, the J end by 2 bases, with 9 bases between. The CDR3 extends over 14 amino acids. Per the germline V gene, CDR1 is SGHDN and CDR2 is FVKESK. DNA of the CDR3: TGTGCCAGCAGCCAAAAACAGCTAAACACTGAAGCTTTCTTT. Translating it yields CASSQKQLNTEAFF.

CDR3 amino acids: CASSLELAGGETQYF. CDR3 DNA: TGTGCCAGCAGCTTGGAACTAGCGGGAGGAGAGACCCAGTACTTC. The V and J genes are TRBV5-4 and TRBJ2-5; 12 bases line up with TRBD2. J gave up 4 bases and V 0 bases, and 1 base lay outside the gene matches. Per the germline V gene, CDR1 is SGHNT and CDR2 is YYREEE (reference sequence). This CDR3 comprises 15 residues. The variable domain in full, completed from reference TRBV5-4 and TRBJ2-5, reads ETGVTQSPTHLIKTRGQQVTLRCSSQSGHNTVSWYQQALGQGPQFIFQYYREEENGRGNFPPRFSGLQFPNYSSELNVNALELDDSALYLCASSLELAGGETQYFGPGTRLLVL.

CDR3 loop: CASSHFRSYEQYF. The CDR3 nucleotides read TGTGCCAGCAGCCACTTTAGGAGTTACGAGCAGTACTTC. The chain couples TRBV7-6 to TRBJ2-7; D remains unclear. Germline V CDR1 and CDR2: SGHVS, FNYEAQ. The V end was cut by 5 bases, the J end by 4 bases, with 12 bases between. This CDR3 is built from 13 residues. Variable domain in full (rest from reference TRBV7-6 and TRBJ2-7): GAGVSQSPRYKVTKRGQDVALRCDPISGHVSLYWYRQALGQGPEFLTYFNYEAQQDKSGLPNDRFSAERPEGSISTLTIQRTEQRDSAMYRCASSHFRSYEQYFGPGTRLTVT.

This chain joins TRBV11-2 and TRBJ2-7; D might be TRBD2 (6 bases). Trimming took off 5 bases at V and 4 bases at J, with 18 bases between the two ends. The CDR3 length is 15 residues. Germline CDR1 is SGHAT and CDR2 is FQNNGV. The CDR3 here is CASSPQPLGGYEQYF. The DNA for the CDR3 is TGTGCCAGCAGCCCCCAACCCCTCGGGGGATACGAGCAGTACTTC.

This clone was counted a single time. CDR3 sequence reads: CASTPGEGTSNYGYTF. The CDR3 bases are TGTGCCAGCACCCCGGGGGAGGGTACTTCTAACTATGGCTACACCTTC. The rearrangement joins TRBV7-9 to TRBJ1-2; D is perhaps TRBD1 (5 bases). From germline, CDR1 is SEHNR and CDR2 FQNEAQ (reference sequence). Between the trimmed V and J ends, which lost 7 bases and 0 bases, there was a span of 18 bases. The CDR3 loop spans 16 amino acids.

The CDR3 DNA reads TGCGCCAGCAGCCCACAGACAGGCCGCACAGATACGCAGTATTTT. It is translated as CASSPQTGRTDTQYF. This rearrangement joins TRBV4-1 to TRBJ2-3, with a tentative D call TRBD1 (6 bases). The CDR3 extends over 15 amino acids. Deletions cut 4 bases from V and 1 base from J, with 12 bases between. Germline V gives CDR1 MGHRA, CDR2 YSYEKL.

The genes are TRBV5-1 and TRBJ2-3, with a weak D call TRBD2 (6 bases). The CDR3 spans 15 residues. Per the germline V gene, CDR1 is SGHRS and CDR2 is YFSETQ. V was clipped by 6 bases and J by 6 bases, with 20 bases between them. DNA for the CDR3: TGCGCCAGCAACCCGGGACTGCATATGTCGGATACGCAGTATTTT. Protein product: CASNPGLHMSDTQYF.

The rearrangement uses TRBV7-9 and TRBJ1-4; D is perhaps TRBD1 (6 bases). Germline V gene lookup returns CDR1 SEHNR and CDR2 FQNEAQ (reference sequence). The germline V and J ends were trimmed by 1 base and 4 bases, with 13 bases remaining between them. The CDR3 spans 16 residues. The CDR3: CASSLVGGLGNEKLFF. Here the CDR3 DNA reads TGTGCCAGCAGCTTAGTCGGGGGGCTCGGTAATGAAAAACTGTTTTTT.

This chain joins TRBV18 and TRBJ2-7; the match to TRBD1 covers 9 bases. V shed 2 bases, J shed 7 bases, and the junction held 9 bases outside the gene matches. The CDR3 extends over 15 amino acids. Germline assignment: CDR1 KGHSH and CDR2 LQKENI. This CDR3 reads CASSPSGQGLYEQYF. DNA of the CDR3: TGTGCCAGCTCACCATCGGGACAGGGTCTGTATGAGCAGTACTTC.